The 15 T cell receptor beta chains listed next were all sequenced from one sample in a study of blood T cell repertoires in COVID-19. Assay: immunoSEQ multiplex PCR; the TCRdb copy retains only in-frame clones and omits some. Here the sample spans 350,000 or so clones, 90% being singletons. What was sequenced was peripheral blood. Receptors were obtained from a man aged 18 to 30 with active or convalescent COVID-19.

CDR3 sequence reads: CASTVGSGLYEQYF. CDR3 coding DNA: TGTGCCAGCACGGTAGGGAGCGGTTTGTACGAGCAGTACTTC. The chain carries TRBV18 and TRBJ2-7, with D maybe TRBD2 (5 bases). The CDR3 consists of 14 residues. V was cut by 8 bases and J by 4 bases, with 18 bases left in between. Germline V CDR1 and CDR2: KGHSH, LQKENI.

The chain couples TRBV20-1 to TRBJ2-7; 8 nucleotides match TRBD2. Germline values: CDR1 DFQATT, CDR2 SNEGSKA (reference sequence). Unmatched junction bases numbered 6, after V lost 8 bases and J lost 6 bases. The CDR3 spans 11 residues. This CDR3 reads CSPRTSSEQYF. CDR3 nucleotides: TGCAGTCCCCGGACTAGCAGCGAGCAGTACTTC.

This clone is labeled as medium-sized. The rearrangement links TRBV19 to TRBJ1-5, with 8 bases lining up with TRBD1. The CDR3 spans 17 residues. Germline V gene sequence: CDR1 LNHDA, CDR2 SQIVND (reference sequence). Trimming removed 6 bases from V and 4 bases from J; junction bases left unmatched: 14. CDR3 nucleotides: TGTGCCAGTAGGGATGATACAGGGGGACCTTTAAATCAGCCCCAGCATTTT. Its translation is CASRDDTGGPLNQPQHF.

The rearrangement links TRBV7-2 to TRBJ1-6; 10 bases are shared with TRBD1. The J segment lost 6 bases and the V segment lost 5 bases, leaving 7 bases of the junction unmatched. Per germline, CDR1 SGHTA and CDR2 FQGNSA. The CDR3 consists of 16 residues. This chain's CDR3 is CASSAGDRGANSPLHF. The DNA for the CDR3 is TGTGCCAGCAGCGCGGGGGACAGGGGAGCTAATTCACCCCTCCACTTT.

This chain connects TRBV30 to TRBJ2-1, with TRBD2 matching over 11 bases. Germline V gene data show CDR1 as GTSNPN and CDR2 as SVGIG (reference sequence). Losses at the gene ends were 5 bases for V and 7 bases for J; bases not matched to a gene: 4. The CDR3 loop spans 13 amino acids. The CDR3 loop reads CAWGLAGFNEQFF. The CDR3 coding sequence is TGTGCCTGGGGACTAGCGGGTTTTAATGAGCAGTTCTTC. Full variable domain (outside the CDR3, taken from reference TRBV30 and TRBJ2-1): SQTIHQWPATLVQPVGSPLSLECTVEGTSNPNLYWYRQAAGRGLQLLFYSVGIGQISSEVPQNLSASRPQDRQFILSSKKLLLSDSGFYLCAWGLAGFNEQFFGPGTRLTVL.

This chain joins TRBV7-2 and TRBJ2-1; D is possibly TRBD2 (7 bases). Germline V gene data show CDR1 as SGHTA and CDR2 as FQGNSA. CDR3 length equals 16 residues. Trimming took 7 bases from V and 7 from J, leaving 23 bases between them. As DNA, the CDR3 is TGTGCCAGCACCCTCTCCGTTGGGGGGGGCGGGAATGAGCAGTTCTTC. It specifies CASTLSVGGGGNEQFF. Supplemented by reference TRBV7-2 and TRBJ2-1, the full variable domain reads GAGVSQSPSNKVTEKGKDVELRCDPISGHTALYWYRQSLGQGLEFLIYFQGNSAPDKSGLPSDRFSAERTGGSVSTLTIQRTQQEDSAVYLCASTLSVGGGGNEQFFGPGTRLTVL.

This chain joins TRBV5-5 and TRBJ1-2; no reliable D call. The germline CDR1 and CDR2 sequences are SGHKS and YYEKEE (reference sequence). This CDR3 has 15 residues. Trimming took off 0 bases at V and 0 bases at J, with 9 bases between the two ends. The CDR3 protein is CASSLVQVANYGYTF. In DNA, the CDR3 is TGTGCCAGCAGCTTGGTGCAGGTAGCTAACTATGGCTACACCTTC.

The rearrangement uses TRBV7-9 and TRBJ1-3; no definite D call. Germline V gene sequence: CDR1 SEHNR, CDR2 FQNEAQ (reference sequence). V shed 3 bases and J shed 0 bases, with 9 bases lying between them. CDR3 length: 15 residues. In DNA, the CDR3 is TGTGCCAGCAGCTTTGAGATCCTCTCTGGAAACACCATATATTTT. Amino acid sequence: CASSFEILSGNTIYF.

CDR3 region: CASSQGKIVGVEEAFF. The DNA for the CDR3 is TGTGCCAGCAGCCAAGGAAAAATCGTAGGAGTTGAGGAAGCTTTCTTT. The chain recombines TRBV14 with TRBJ1-1; no definite D call. CDR1 is SGHDN, CDR2 FVKESK, per germline. Trimming took 1 base from V and 8 from J, leaving 20 bases between them. CDR3 length: 16 amino acids.

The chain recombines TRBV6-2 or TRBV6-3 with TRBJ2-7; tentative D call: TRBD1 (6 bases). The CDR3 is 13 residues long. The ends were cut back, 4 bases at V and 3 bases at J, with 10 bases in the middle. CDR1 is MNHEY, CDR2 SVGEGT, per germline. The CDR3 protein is CASSFGQLYEQYF. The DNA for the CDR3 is TGTGCCAGCAGTTTTGGACAGCTCTACGAGCAGTACTTC.

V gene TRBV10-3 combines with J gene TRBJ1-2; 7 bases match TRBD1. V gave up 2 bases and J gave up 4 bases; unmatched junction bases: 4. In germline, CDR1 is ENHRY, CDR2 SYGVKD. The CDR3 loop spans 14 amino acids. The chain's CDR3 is CAISEDREVYGYTF. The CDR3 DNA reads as TGTGCCATCAGTGAGGACAGGGAGGTCTATGGCTACACCTTC.

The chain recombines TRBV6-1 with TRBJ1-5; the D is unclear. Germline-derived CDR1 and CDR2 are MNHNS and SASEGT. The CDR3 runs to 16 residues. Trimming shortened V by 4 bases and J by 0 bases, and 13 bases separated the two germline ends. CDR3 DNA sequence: TGTGCCAGCAGTGGAGGCAGACTACATAGCAATCAGCCCCAGCATTTT. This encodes CASSGGRLHSNQPQHF.

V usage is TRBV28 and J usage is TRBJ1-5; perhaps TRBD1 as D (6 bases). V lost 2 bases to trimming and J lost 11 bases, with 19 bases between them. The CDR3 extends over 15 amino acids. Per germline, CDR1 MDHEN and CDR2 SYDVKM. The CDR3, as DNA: TGTGCCAGCAGTTTAGTACCGGGACAACAATCGACCCAGCATTTT. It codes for CASSLVPGQQSTQHF.

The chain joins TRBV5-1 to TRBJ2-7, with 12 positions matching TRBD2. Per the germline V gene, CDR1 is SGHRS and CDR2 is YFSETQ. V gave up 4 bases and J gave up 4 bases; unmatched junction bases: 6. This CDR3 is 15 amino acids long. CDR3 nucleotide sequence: TGCGCCAGCAGCCCCGGTGGACTAGCGGGATACGAGCAGTACTTC. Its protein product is CASSPGGLAGYEQYF.

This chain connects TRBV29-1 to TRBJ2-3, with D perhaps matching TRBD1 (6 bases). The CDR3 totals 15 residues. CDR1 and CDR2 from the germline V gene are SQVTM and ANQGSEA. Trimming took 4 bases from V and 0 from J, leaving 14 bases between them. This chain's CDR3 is CSVVFWTESTDTQYF. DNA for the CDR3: TGCAGCGTTGTATTTTGGACAGAAAGCACAGATACGCAGTATTTT.